What follows are 8 T cell receptor beta chains derived from one specimen sequenced in a study of CD8 T cells in ankylosing spondylitis. TCRdb itself ran the 5' RACE reads through MiXCR, one entry per CDR3 protein. The sample yields around 120,000 distinct CDR3 sequences, approximately 13% seen once. Sequenced material: blood, either unsorted or a sorted T cell fraction (not recorded which). These receptors were obtained from a female donor with ankylosing spondylitis or in good health (not recorded which).

The chain employs TRBV7-3 and TRBJ2-3, with D unresolved. V was cut by 1 base and J by 6 bases, with 8 bases left in between. This CDR3 spans 13 amino acids. Germline CDR1 and CDR2: SGHTA and FQGTGA. The CDR3 region is CASSLSLRDTQYF. DNA of the CDR3: TGTGCCAGCAGCTTAAGCCTCAGGGATACGCAGTATTTT.

The V and J genes are TRBV7-9 and TRBJ2-3; 9 bases map to TRBD2. Germline V CDR1 and CDR2: SEHNR, FQNEAQ (reference sequence). The length of the CDR3 is 16 residues. The V segment lost 4 bases and the J segment 3 bases; nucleotides outside the gene matches: 8. The CDR3 nucleotides are TGTGCCAGCAGCTCCCGACCTAGCGGGGTTACAGATACGCAGTATTTT. Translation gives CASSSRPSGVTDTQYF.

Only a few counts were recorded for this clonotype. This chain's CDR3 is CASSTSDSSSYEQYF. The CDR3, as DNA: TGTGCCAGCTCTACTTCTGACAGTAGCTCCTACGAGCAGTACTTC. This chain uses TRBV7-9 with TRBJ2-7; D is perhaps TRBD1 (5 bases). V lost 8 bases and J 0 bases, leaving 17 bases between the germline ends. The CDR3 spans 15 residues. Per germline, CDR1 SEHNR and CDR2 FQNEAQ (reference sequence).

This clonotype was counted ten times or more. The rearrangement joins TRBV3-1 to TRBJ1-2, with D perhaps matching TRBD1 (6 bases). Germline CDR1 and CDR2: LGHDT and YNNKEL (reference sequence). Trimming left V 5 bases short and J 0 bases short, with 16 bases between. This CDR3 spans 16 amino acids. CDR3 nucleotides: TGTGCCAGCAGCGAGGTGGGACAAATGACTAACTATGGCTACACCTTC. Its translation is CASSEVGQMTNYGYTF. The whole variable domain, filled in from reference TRBV3-1 and TRBJ1-2, reads DTAVSQTPKYLVTQMGNDKSIKCEQNLGHDTMYWYKQDSKKFLKIMFSYNNKELIINETVPNRFSPKSPDKAHLNLHINSLELGDSAVYFCASSEVGQMTNYGYTFGSGTRLTVV.

In DNA, the CDR3 is TGTGCCAGCAGTTTTAGGGTAGGCGGGAGGGCCCGGGAGACCCAGTACTTC. As protein: CASSFRVGGRARETQYF. V and J are TRBV12-3 or TRBV12-4 and TRBJ2-5, with 9 positions matching TRBD2. The CDR3 covers 17 residues. With V trimmed by 3 bases and J by 5 bases, 13 bases remained unmatched.

This clonotype was counted ten times or more. V and J are TRBV5-6 and TRBJ2-6; 8 positions agree with TRBD1. CDR3 size: 17 residues. V dropped 3 bases and J dropped 0; count of bases not matched to a gene: 5. Germline V gene data show CDR1 as SGHDT and CDR2 as YYEEEE. The CDR3 nucleotides are TGTGCCAGCAGCTGGACAGGGTGGTACTCTGGGGCCAACGTCCTGACTTTC. Its translation is CASSWTGWYSGANVLTF.

V is TRBV5-1 and J is TRBJ2-3; 7 nucleotides line up with TRBD1. There are 13 residues in the CDR3. CDR1 and CDR2 from the germline V gene are SGHRS and YFSETQ. V lost 8 bases and J lost 5; bases outside the gene matches: 8. The CDR3 nucleotides are TGCGCCAGTTACCGACAGGGCGGAGATACGCAGTATTTT. The encoded protein is CASYRQGGDTQYF.

This clonotype was detected ten times or more. The rearrangement uses TRBV7-9 and TRBJ2-1; D is uncertain. The germline V and J ends were trimmed by 5 bases and 8 bases, with 10 bases remaining between them. Germline-derived CDR1 and CDR2 are SEHNR and FQNEAQ (reference sequence). The CDR3 length is 12 residues. The CDR3 loop is CASSTNGDEQFF. Written as DNA, the CDR3 is TGTGCCAGCAGCACCAATGGAGATGAGCAGTTCTTC.